Given below is one TCR beta chain in context. Original processing methods: Scientists estimated how many nucleated cells there were by amplifying reference gene primers. Using immunoSEQ multiplex PCR, the repertoire was profiled, and TCRdb retains in-frame clones only, with some absent. The DNA was the basis for D and trimming; V, J and clone size are from that table. The table records under 350,000 clones, around 85% of them present only once. The data were taken from a study of blood T cell repertoires in COVID-19. Study in general: The origin of the acute and convalescent COVID-19 samples was the United States, Italy and Spain. In each case, the material was cDNA or gDNA derived from T cells, B-cell-depleted T cells, or PBMCs.

Unmatched junction bases numbered 9, after V lost 1 base and J lost 9 bases. There are 15 residues in the CDR3. Germline V gene sequence: CDR1 MGHRA, CDR2 YSYEKL. This sequence originates from a woman in her seventies with acute or convalescent COVID-19. This chain links TRBV4-1 with TRBJ2-1; 7 positions agree with TRBD1. What was sequenced was peripheral blood. DNA for the CDR3: TGCGCCAGCAGCCAAGGAATGGCGAGGGGGCGTGAGCAGTTCTTC. Protein product: CASSQGMARGREQFF.